Listed below are T cell receptor beta chains from one sample, sequenced in a study of breast tumors, draining lymph nodes, adjacent tissues. MiXCR, run by TCRdb on the multiplex PCR reads, gives a single entry per CDR3 protein. The sample includes roughly 100,000 distinct CDR3 sequences, more than 30% of them seen just once. Sequenced input: axillary lymph node tissue. These receptors all stem from a female donor with breast cancer. Some clones in this sample may be carry-over from other donors' samples. CDR3s include the opening cysteine and the closing phenylalanine or tryptophan. The order of the fields is V gene, clone size, D gene, J gene, CDR3 DNA, CDR3 protein. D genes are given only for firm matches. Expanded clones are given a class, and other clones once, few, many or no size at all.

v_gene: TRBV7-3; abundance: NA; d_gene: NA; j_gene: TRBJ2-2; CDR3nt: TGTGCCAGCAGTGGTTCCAGGGAAGAGGAGGGCACCGGGGAGCTGTTTTTT; CDR3aa: CASSGSREEEGTGELFF
v_gene: TRBV27; abundance: many; d_gene: TRBD1; j_gene: TRBJ2-7; CDR3nt: TGTGCCAGCAGTTTAATTTCGGACAGGGTTACCTACGAGCAGTACTTC; CDR3aa: CASSLISDRVTYEQYF
v_gene: TRBV11-1; abundance: few; d_gene: NA; j_gene: TRBJ1-1; CDR3nt: TGTGCCAGCAGCTATGGCACCAACACTGAAGCTTTCTTT; CDR3aa: CASSYGTNTEAFF
v_gene: TRBV2; abundance: many; d_gene: NA; j_gene: TRBJ1-5; CDR3nt: TGTGCCAGCAGTGATGGTGGGTATCAGCCCCAGCATTTT; CDR3aa: CASSDGGYQPQHF
v_gene: TRBV19; abundance: many; d_gene: TRBD1; j_gene: TRBJ1-5; CDR3nt: TGTGCCAGTAGTTCCTCGATCAGGGGGCCCAAATCGAAACGCAATCAGCCCCAGCATTTT; CDR3aa: CASSSSIRGPKSKRNQPQHF
v_gene: TRBV12-3/TRBV12-4; abundance: many; d_gene: NA; j_gene: TRBJ2-4; CDR3nt: TGTGCCAGCAGTTTATCGTGGATCTCCAAAAACATTCAGTACTTC; CDR3aa: CASSLSWISKNIQYF
v_gene: TRBV18; abundance: few; d_gene: NA; j_gene: TRBJ1-1; CDR3nt: TGTGCCAGCTCACTAACAGGGTTGAACACTGAAGCTTTCTTT; CDR3aa: CASSLTGLNTEAFF
v_gene: TRBV5-1; abundance: many; d_gene: NA; j_gene: TRBJ2-1; CDR3nt: TGCGCCAGCAGACCGAACCCCCAGTTCTTC; CDR3aa: CASRPNPQFF
v_gene: TRBV11-2; abundance: NA; d_gene: TRBD1; j_gene: TRBJ1-4; CDR3nt: TGTGCCAGCAGCTTAGGGACAGGGCGGAATGAAAAACTGTTTTTT; CDR3aa: CASSLGTGRNEKLFF
v_gene: TRBV10-2; abundance: many; d_gene: NA; j_gene: TRBJ1-6; CDR3nt: TGCGCCAGCAGCGCTATGATGGGGGATTCACCCCTCCACTTT; CDR3aa: CASSAMMGDSPLHF
v_gene: TRBV5-1; abundance: many; d_gene: TRBD2; j_gene: TRBJ2-1; CDR3nt: TGCGCCAGCAGCTCGATGGGACTAGCGGGGGGGCGCCCCTACAATGAGCAGTTCTTC; CDR3aa: CASSSMGLAGGRPYNEQFF
v_gene: TRBV20-1; abundance: once; d_gene: NA; j_gene: TRBJ1-5; CDR3nt: TGCAGTGCTAGAGATGAGCAATTT; CDR3aa: CSARDEQF
v_gene: TRBV20-1; abundance: many; d_gene: NA; j_gene: TRBJ2-3; CDR3nt: TGCAGTGCTATAGTAGCCCGCGGAGATACGCAGTATTTT; CDR3aa: CSAIVARGDTQYF
v_gene: TRBV2; abundance: NA; d_gene: NA; j_gene: TRBJ2-5; CDR3nt: TGTGCCAGCAGTGAAGGGATGCCAGGGGCTCCCGAAGAGACCCAGTACTTC; CDR3aa: CASSEGMPGAPEETQYF
v_gene: TRBV11-2; abundance: many; d_gene: TRBD1; j_gene: TRBJ2-1; CDR3nt: TGTGCCAGCAGCTGGACAGGGGGCGTATGGCGGGAGGGCCACAATGAGCAGTTCTTC; CDR3aa: CASSWTGGVWREGHNEQFF
v_gene: TRBV18; abundance: many; d_gene: NA; j_gene: TRBJ2-3; CDR3nt: TGTGCCAGCTCACCGTCAGTCACAGATACGCAGTATTTT; CDR3aa: CASSPSVTDTQYF
v_gene: TRBV5-1; abundance: many; d_gene: TRBD1; j_gene: TRBJ1-4; CDR3nt: TGCGCCAGCAGGCATTCGCTCGGACAGGGGGCGCAAAAACTGTTTTTT; CDR3aa: CASRHSLGQGAQKLFF
v_gene: TRBV6-2/TRBV6-3; abundance: many; d_gene: NA; j_gene: TRBJ1-4; CDR3nt: TGTGCCAGCAGTCTGCAGTACTTCAATGAAAAACTGTTTTTT; CDR3aa: CASSLQYFNEKLFF
v_gene: TRBV10-3; abundance: NA; d_gene: TRBD1; j_gene: TRBJ1-6; CDR3nt: TGTGCCATCAGTGCTAGAGGGGACAGGGGTTCACCCCTCCACTTT; CDR3aa: CAISARGDRGSPLHF
v_gene: TRBV4-1; abundance: many; d_gene: NA; j_gene: TRBJ2-7; CDR3nt: TGCGCCAGCAGCCAGGATGGACGGCGGATCTACTACGAGCAGTACTTC; CDR3aa: CASSQDGRRIYYEQYF
v_gene: TRBV9; abundance: many; d_gene: NA; j_gene: TRBJ2-7; CDR3nt: TGTGCCAGCAGCGTATCAGGCCTTCCCTACGAGCAGTACTTC; CDR3aa: CASSVSGLPYEQYF
v_gene: TRBV19; abundance: many; d_gene: NA; j_gene: TRBJ1-5; CDR3nt: TGTGCCAGTAGTATTCCCAACACGTATAGCAATCAGCCCCAGCATTTT; CDR3aa: CASSIPNTYSNQPQHF
v_gene: TRBV20-1; abundance: NA; d_gene: TRBD1; j_gene: TRBJ1-6; CDR3nt: TGCAGTGCTAGAGATGCGACAGGGGGCCGGGAACCCCTCCACTTT; CDR3aa: CSARDATGGREPLHF
v_gene: TRBV13; abundance: many; d_gene: TRBD2; j_gene: TRBJ2-7; CDR3nt: TGTGCCAGCACCCTCGGGACTAGCCCCTACGAGCAGTACTTC; CDR3aa: CASTLGTSPYEQYF
v_gene: TRBV6-1; abundance: NA; d_gene: NA; j_gene: TRBJ1-4; CDR3nt: TGTGCCAGCAGTCGACTAGCGGGAAGTTCTGGGGAAAAACTGTTTTTT; CDR3aa: CASSRLAGSSGEKLFF
v_gene: TRBV9; abundance: many; d_gene: NA; j_gene: TRBJ2-3; CDR3nt: TGTGCCAGCAGCGTAGGAGCGGCTGCTAGCACAGATACGCAGTATTTT; CDR3aa: CASSVGAAASTDTQYF
v_gene: TRBV2; abundance: NA; d_gene: NA; j_gene: TRBJ1-4; CDR3nt: TGTGCCAGCAGCCCGGGACTAGCGGAAAAACTGTTTTTT; CDR3aa: CASSPGLAEKLFF
v_gene: TRBV5-4; abundance: NA; d_gene: TRBD1; j_gene: TRBJ1-1; CDR3nt: TGTGCCAGCAGCCAGGGGGACACTGAAGCTTTCTTT; CDR3aa: CASSQGDTEAFF
v_gene: TRBV7-2; abundance: many; d_gene: NA; j_gene: TRBJ1-1; CDR3nt: TGTGCCAGCAGCCATCGCCGAAACGTAATGAACACTGAAGCTTTCTTT; CDR3aa: CASSHRRNVMNTEAFF
v_gene: TRBV5-1; abundance: few; d_gene: NA; j_gene: TRBJ1-1; CDR3nt: TGCGCCAGCAGCTTGGTATCGGGGAGCTCGAACACTGAAGCTTTCTTT; CDR3aa: CASSLVSGSSNTEAFF
v_gene: TRBV3-1; abundance: NA; d_gene: TRBD1; j_gene: TRBJ1-1; CDR3nt: TGTGCCAGCAGCTATGCCCCGGGACAGGGGGCCACTGCAGCTTTCTTT; CDR3aa: CASSYAPGQGATAAFF
v_gene: TRBV18; abundance: many; d_gene: TRBD1; j_gene: TRBJ1-5; CDR3nt: TGTGCCAGCTCGTATACAGGGGATGGCAATCAGCCCCAGCATTTT; CDR3aa: CASSYTGDGNQPQHF
v_gene: TRBV6-6; abundance: many; d_gene: NA; j_gene: TRBJ1-4; CDR3nt: TGTGCCAGCAAACCCAACACAGGCGCTGCAACTAATGAAAAACTGTTTTTT; CDR3aa: CASKPNTGAATNEKLFF
v_gene: TRBV6-6; abundance: many; d_gene: TRBD1; j_gene: TRBJ1-5; CDR3nt: TGTGCCAGCAGTTACCTCTCCAGGGGGCGAAGTCAGCCCCAGCATTTT; CDR3aa: CASSYLSRGRSQPQHF
v_gene: TRBV6-5; abundance: many; d_gene: TRBD1; j_gene: TRBJ2-7; CDR3nt: TGTGCCAGCAGTCACTCGAGGGGACAGACCACCTACGAGCAGTACTTC; CDR3aa: CASSHSRGQTTYEQYF
v_gene: TRBV19; abundance: NA; d_gene: NA; j_gene: TRBJ1-1; CDR3nt: TGTGCCAGTCAGGGCAGGGTGAACACTGAAGCTTTCTTT; CDR3aa: CASQGRVNTEAFF
v_gene: TRBV5-1; abundance: many; d_gene: NA; j_gene: TRBJ1-6; CDR3nt: TGCGCCAGCAGCTCTGCGCCAGTCTATAATTCACCCCTCCACTTT; CDR3aa: CASSSAPVYNSPLHF
v_gene: TRBV5-4; abundance: many; d_gene: TRBD2; j_gene: TRBJ2-1; CDR3nt: TGTGCCAGCAGCGAGACTAGCGGGAGGGCCAATGAGCAGTTCTTC; CDR3aa: CASSETSGRANEQFF
v_gene: TRBV11-2; abundance: many; d_gene: NA; j_gene: TRBJ2-7; CDR3nt: TGTGCCAGCAGCTTATCTAAGGACTACGAGCAGTACTTC; CDR3aa: CASSLSKDYEQYF
v_gene: TRBV2; abundance: NA; d_gene: TRBD1; j_gene: TRBJ1-2; CDR3nt: TGCGCCGCCCCTGGGACAGGTAACTATGGCTACACCTTC; CDR3aa: CAAPGTGNYGYTF
v_gene: TRBV19; abundance: many; d_gene: TRBD1; j_gene: TRBJ2-3; CDR3nt: TGTGCCAGTAGTATGTTGGACAGGGGAGGGGATACGCAGTATTTT; CDR3aa: CASSMLDRGGDTQYF
v_gene: TRBV29-1; abundance: few; d_gene: NA; j_gene: TRBJ1-1; CDR3nt: TGCAGCGTTGTAGGTGGGTGGGGCACTGAAGCTTTCTTT; CDR3aa: CSVVGGWGTEAFF
v_gene: TRBV15; abundance: NA; d_gene: TRBD2; j_gene: TRBJ2-1; CDR3nt: TGTGCCGCCAGCAGTGAGAGGCCTAGCGGGGGGTTCGCCTACAATGAGCAGTTCTTC; CDR3aa: CAASSERPSGGFAYNEQFF
v_gene: TRBV6-5; abundance: many; d_gene: TRBD2; j_gene: TRBJ2-3; CDR3nt: TGTGCCAGCAGGGGACTAGCGGGGGGGCCGGGGTGGACAGATACGCAGTATTTT; CDR3aa: CASRGLAGGPGWTDTQYF
v_gene: TRBV7-5; abundance: once; d_gene: NA; j_gene: TRBJ2-1; CDR3nt: NA; CDR3aa: CISVPEACRDPSSYNEQFF
v_gene: TRBV11-1; abundance: NA; d_gene: TRBD2; j_gene: TRBJ2-7; CDR3nt: TGTGCCAGCAGCACGTCTAGCGGGAGGGCCCCCGAGCAGTACTTC; CDR3aa: CASSTSSGRAPEQYF
v_gene: TRBV11-2; abundance: many; d_gene: TRBD1; j_gene: TRBJ2-2; CDR3nt: TGTGCCAGCAGCTTTCAGGGGGCCTTGACCGGGGAGCTGTTTTTT; CDR3aa: CASSFQGALTGELFF
v_gene: TRBV20-1; abundance: many; d_gene: NA; j_gene: TRBJ2-6; CDR3nt: TGCAGTGCTAGAGAACTGGGGGACCCCTCTGGGGCCAACGTCCTGACTTTC; CDR3aa: CSARELGDPSGANVLTF
v_gene: TRBV28; abundance: many; d_gene: NA; j_gene: TRBJ2-7; CDR3nt: TGTGCCAGCAGTCCCTCCGGGCCGATCTACGAGCAGTACTTC; CDR3aa: CASSPSGPIYEQYF
v_gene: TRBV10-1; abundance: many; d_gene: NA; j_gene: TRBJ1-2; CDR3nt: TGCGCCAGCAAAGATCCCACCCTGAGGACTAACTATGGCTACACCTTC; CDR3aa: CASKDPTLRTNYGYTF
v_gene: TRBV27; abundance: many; d_gene: NA; j_gene: TRBJ1-6; CDR3nt: TGTGCCAGCCGAACACATAGCTCCTATAATTCACCCCTCCACTTT; CDR3aa: CASRTHSSYNSPLHF
v_gene: TRBV24-1; abundance: once; d_gene: TRBD2; j_gene: TRBJ2-5; CDR3nt: TGTGCCACCGGTGAATCCGGGAGGGAGACCCAGTACTTC; CDR3aa: CATGESGRETQYF
v_gene: TRBV4-1; abundance: many; d_gene: TRBD2; j_gene: TRBJ2-4; CDR3nt: TGCGCCAGCAGCCAAGATGAGGCTAGCGGGGGACTTAACATTCAGTACTTC; CDR3aa: CASSQDEASGGLNIQYF